The T cell receptor (beta chain) described here comes from a study of molecular identifiers for immune sequencing clone quantification. This CDR3 contains 13 residues. Germline CDR1 MNHEY, CDR2 SVGEGT. Trimming removed 7 bases from V and 2 bases from J, with 11 bases in between. The CD8+CD4-CCR7+CD45RA+ phenotype defined the sorted naive CD8 T cells. Previously described methods with listed TCR primers produced the bulk TCR libraries. TCRdb re-derived calls from the PCR reads in MiXCR, one entry per CDR3 protein. The sample comprises approximately 670,000 distinct CDR3 sequences, about 20% of which are singletons, and 0.85% rests with the top ten. This clonotype has a count of ten or more.

The clonotype was recovered from a human donor in good health. Some libraries in this study had Jurkat cell RNA spiked in. This chain links TRBV6-2 or TRBV6-3 with TRBJ1-1; D uncertain. The source material was naive CD8+ T cells from blood, with Jurkat cell RNA spiked in. As to subset: FACS-sorted CD8+CD4-CCR7+CD45RA+ naive T cells. In DNA, the CDR3 is TGTGCCAGCAAACGACTGGTAAACACTGAAGCTTTCTTT. This codes for CASKRLVNTEAFF.